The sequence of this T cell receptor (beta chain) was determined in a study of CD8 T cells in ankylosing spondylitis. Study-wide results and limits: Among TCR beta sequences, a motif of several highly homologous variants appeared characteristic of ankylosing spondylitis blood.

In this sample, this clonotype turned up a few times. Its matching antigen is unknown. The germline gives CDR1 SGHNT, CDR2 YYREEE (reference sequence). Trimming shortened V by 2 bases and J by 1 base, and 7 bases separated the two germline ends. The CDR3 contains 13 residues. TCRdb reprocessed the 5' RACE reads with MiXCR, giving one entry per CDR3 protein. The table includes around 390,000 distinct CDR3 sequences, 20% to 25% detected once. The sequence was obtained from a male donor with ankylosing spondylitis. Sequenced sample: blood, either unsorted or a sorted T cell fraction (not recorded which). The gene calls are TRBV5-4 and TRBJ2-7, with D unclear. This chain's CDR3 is CASSFVGSYEQYF. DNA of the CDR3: TGTGCCAGCAGCTTTGTGGGGTCCTACGAGCAGTACTTC.